The 17 T cell receptor beta chains given below trace back to one sample, sequenced in a study of blood T cells in healthy people across ages. For the second PCR, which ran for about 7 to 11 cycles, a sample-barcoded 5' primer and a J-beta primer mix were used. One entry per CDR3 protein results from TCRdb running MiXCR on the 5' RACE reads. The sample includes under 700,000 distinct CDR3 sequences, under 30% of them seen just once. In addition, the sample was reused for a study of T cells of mothers and their children.

What was sequenced was blood. The receptors stem from a boy between 10 and 17 years old in good health.

There are a few counts of this clonotype. The J gene is TRBJ1-5, the V gene TRBV6-1, with D unresolved. Germline CDR1 reads MNHNS; CDR2 reads SASEGT. The CDR3 length is 17 residues. Trimming cost V 5 bases and J 0 bases, with 17 bases left between them. The CDR3 loop is CASSPSIGRYSNQPQHF. The CDR3 DNA reads TGTGCCAGCAGTCCCAGCATAGGGAGATATAGCAATCAGCCCCAGCATTTT.

This clonotype showed up just once. An end of the junction does not agree with germline; a read error may underlie this. The chain combines TRBV20-1 with TRBJ1-2; D is unresolved. Germline CDR1 reads DFQATT; CDR2 reads SNEGSKA (reference sequence). This CDR3 region has 15 residues. The CDR3 here is CSARPSHPDSGGCTF. As DNA, the CDR3 is TGCAGTGCTAGGCCCAGCCACCCAGACTCGGGTGGCTGCACCTTC.

This chain links TRBV24-1 with TRBJ2-3; 11 nucleotides align to TRBD1. There are 17 residues in the CDR3. Trimming took 1 base from V and 1 from J; bases not matched to a gene: 3. The germline gives CDR1 KGHDR, CDR2 SFDVKD. CDR3 loop: CATSDFWDRGGTDTQYF. CDR3 nucleotide sequence: TGTGCCACCAGTGATTTTTGGGACAGGGGGGGCACAGATACGCAGTATTTT.

The sample holds a few counts of this clonotype. The chain couples TRBV27 to TRBJ2-5; perhaps D is TRBD1 or TRBD2 (5 bases each). Trimming took 7 bases from V and 5 from J, leaving 23 bases between them. The CDR3 loop spans 16 amino acids. Germline V gives CDR1 MNHEY, CDR2 SMNVEV (reference sequence). DNA of the CDR3: TGTGCCAGCAATTCTGAACCAACCGGGGCCCCGGAGACCCAGTACTTC. Amino acids: CASNSEPTGAPETQYF.

This clonotype was seen a handful of times. The chain has TRBV29-1 and TRBJ2-1; D is possibly TRBD1 (6 bases). Trimming took off 4 bases at V and 8 bases at J, with 9 bases between the two ends. CDR1 and CDR2 from the germline V gene are SQVTM and ANQGSEA. The CDR3 sequence is 11 residues long. The CDR3 reads CSVVPGDEQFF. CDR3 nucleotide sequence: TGCAGCGTTGTCCCAGGGGATGAGCAGTTCTTC.

This clonotype has just a few counts. The chain is built from TRBV6-6 and TRBJ2-5, with D unresolved. TRBJ2-7 explains the end of the DNA better; the J call may be wrong. Germline CDR1 MNHNY, CDR2 SVGAGI (reference sequence). The CDR3 loop spans 12 amino acids. The CDR3 here is CASRSVTYEQYF. CDR3 in DNA: TGTGCCAGCAGGTCGGTTACCTACGAGCAGTACTTC.

V usage is TRBV10-3 and J usage is TRBJ2-1, with unresolved D. The CDR3 spans 15 residues. Germline V gene sequence: CDR1 ENHRY, CDR2 SYGVKD. Trimming took 6 bases from V and 7 from J, leaving 19 bases between them. CDR3 in DNA: TGTGCCATCAGGTCTAACCGTAACGCCGGGAATGAGCAGTTCTTC. It codes for CAIRSNRNAGNEQFF.

This clonotype was detected a few times. One end of the junction is discordant with germline, which a read error may explain. The V and J genes are TRBV4-1 and TRBJ2-5; 7 bases fit TRBD2. CDR1 and CDR2 (germline): MGHRA, YSYEKL. The CDR3 extends over 15 amino acids. The DNA of the CDR3 is TGCGCCAGCAGCCAAGTTTTGGCGGGAGAAGAGGCCCAGTACTTC. It encodes CASSQVLAGEEAQYF.

Only a few counts were recorded for this clonotype. One end of the junction is discordant with germline, which a read error may explain. The V call is TRBV29-1, the J call TRBJ2-2; 7 nucleotides match TRBD2. The CDR3 covers 17 residues. Germline CDR1 reads SQVTM; CDR2 reads ANQGSEA. CDR3 sequence reads: CSVEGPGRGTNTGEPFF. The CDR3 bases are TGCAGCGTTGAAGGGCCCGGGCGGGGGACGAACACCGGGGAGCCGTTTTTT.

This clonotype was detected a few times. This chain uses TRBV20-1 with TRBJ2-5; D is possibly TRBD1 (6 bases). The J call may be faulty, since TRBJ2-7 better matches the DNA end. The CDR3 has 13 amino acids. The germline V gene encodes CDR1 DFQATT and CDR2 SNEGSKA (reference sequence). CDR3 DNA: TGCAGTGCTAGAGAGGGGGCTTCCTACGAGCAGTACTTC. It encodes CSAREGASYEQYF.

This chain joins TRBV4-3 and TRBJ2-3; 10 bases match TRBD2. This CDR3 contains 17 residues. V lost 0 bases, J lost 4 bases, and 7 bases stayed unmatched. The germline V gene encodes CDR1 LGHNA and CDR2 YSLEER. The CDR3 DNA is TGCGCCAGCAGCCAAGAAGTTAGCGGGAGGCAGGCAGATACGCAGTATTTT. Residues: CASSQEVSGRQADTQYF.

This clonotype has more than one count but fewer than ten. The J gene is TRBJ2-2, the V gene TRBV27, with TRBD2 identical over 8 bases. Germline CDR1 MNHEY, CDR2 SMNVEV (reference sequence). This CDR3 has 17 residues. Losses at the gene ends were 8 bases for V and 0 bases for J; bases not matched to a gene: 11. The CDR3 region has the DNA TGTGCCAGCTCCGGGGGGGCCTACTTTTCGAACACCGGGGAGCTGTTTTTT. Translating it yields CASSGGAYFSNTGELFF.

The chain combines TRBV20-1 with TRBJ2-1, with 7 positions matching TRBD2. The J call may not be correct, given that the DNA end is closer to TRBJ2-7. Germline values: CDR1 DFQATT, CDR2 SNEGSKA (reference sequence). The CDR3 loop spans 15 amino acids. The CDR3 here is CSASPTGTTSYEQYF. The CDR3 DNA reads TGCAGTGCTAGCCCGACCGGGACTACATCCTACGAGCAGTACTTC.

The rearrangement uses TRBV29-1 and TRBJ2-5; 10 nucleotides align to TRBD2. The assigned J gene may be wrong: the sequence end matches TRBJ2-1 better. The CDR3 is 16 residues long. Germline values: CDR1 SQVTM, CDR2 ANQGSEA. The CDR3 DNA reads TGCAGCGTTGAAGAAAAGCGGGAGGGCTTAATTGGTGAGCAGTTCTTC. It encodes CSVEEKREGLIGEQFF.

In its sample, this clonotype was seen a few times. The CDR3 DNA sequence: TGTGCCAGCAGCTTATTACAGGGGGTGGGTGAAAAACTGTTTTTT. It codes for CASSLLQGVGEKLFF. The J gene is TRBJ1-4, the V gene TRBV7-2, with 8 bases lining up with TRBD1. The CDR3 has 15 residues. Trimming at V came to 2 bases and at J to 7 bases, leaving 6 bases not matched to a gene. The V gene's germline CDR1 is SGHTA and CDR2 FQGNSA.

The chain has TRBV13 and TRBJ1-1, with D perhaps matching TRBD1 (5 bases). CDR3 length equals 18 residues. Germline V gene sequence: CDR1 PRHDT, CDR2 FYEKMQ (reference sequence). V lost 4 bases, J lost 8 bases, and 29 bases lay in between. The CDR3 is CASSYPALRDGVRGEAFF. CDR3 DNA: TGTGCCAGCAGCTACCCGGCCCTCCGGGACGGGGTACGTGGAGAAGCTTTCTTT.

The rearrangement uses TRBV5-1 and TRBJ2-1, with TRBD1 matching over 10 bases. The DNA end is more similar to TRBJ2-7, so the J call may be wrong. The CDR3 spans 18 residues. Per the germline V gene, CDR1 is SGHRS and CDR2 is YFSETQ. The CDR3 DNA reads as TGCGCCAGCAGCTCTTTTCTAAGTCGGGACAGGGGAACCTACGAGCAGTACTTC. This sequence encodes CASSSFLSRDRGTYEQYF.